This T cell receptor beta chain emerged from a study of CD8+ T cells in alopecia areata. This clone was detected only once. Extracted from the samples, RNA was reverse transcribed into cDNA to serve as the sequencing template. Sequencing used immunoSEQ multiplex PCR; TCRdb keeps in-frame clones, though not all of them. The sample carries about 200,000 clones, around three fifths recorded once. Germline CDR1 reads SGHDT; CDR2 reads YYEEEE. The V end was cut by 5 bases, the J end by 7 bases, with 16 bases between. The length of the CDR3 is 15 residues. V and J are TRBV5-6 and TRBJ1-6; D may be TRBD1 (6 bases). This TCR came from a human donor in good health. The sample taken for sequencing was CD8+ T cells sorted from blood. CDR3 nucleotide sequence: TGTGCCAGCAGTCGACTAGGGGGACTCAATTCACCCCTCCACTTT. It specifies CASSRLGGLNSPLHF. Full variable domain (missing parts from reference TRBV5-6 and TRBJ1-6): DAGVTQSPTHLIKTRGQQVTLRCSPKSGHDTVSWYQQALGQGPQFIFQYYEEEERQRGNFPDRFSGHQFPNYSSELNVNALLLGDSALYLCASSRLGGLNSPLHFGNGTRLTVT.